The 4 T cell receptor beta chains presented below share a single source sample, sequenced in a study of blood T cell repertoires in COVID-19. TCRdb's copy holds only in-frame clones and misses some; the assay was immunoSEQ multiplex PCR. The repertoire holds over 200,000 clones, with around 80% as singletons. The specimen was peripheral blood. The source of these receptors is a human donor in a cohort sampled during active COVID-19.

The V call is TRBV6-6, the J call TRBJ2-5, with TRBD2 matching 10 bases. This CDR3 is 17 amino acids long. The V gene's germline CDR1 is MNHNY and CDR2 SVGAGI (reference sequence). Losses at the gene ends were 5 bases for V and 1 base for J; bases not matched to a gene: 10. CDR3 in amino acids: CASSLNLLAGSQETQYF. The CDR3 DNA is TGTGCCAGCAGTCTCAATTTACTAGCGGGGTCCCAAGAGACCCAGTACTTC.

The J gene is TRBJ2-7, the V gene TRBV28, with D possibly TRBD2 on 6 matching bases. The CDR3 sequence is 14 residues long. Germline V CDR1 and CDR2: MDHEN, SYDVKM. Trimming cost V 5 bases and J 0 bases, with 11 bases left between them. The CDR3 loop reads CASSEGTYSYEQYF. DNA for the CDR3: TGTGCCAGCAGTGAAGGGACTTACTCCTACGAGCAGTACTTC.

The V and J genes are TRBV6-2 or TRBV6-3 and TRBJ2-5; the D gene is possibly TRBD2 (5 bases). The CDR3 totals 15 residues. Per germline, CDR1 MNHEY and CDR2 SVGEGT. The V end lost 2 bases, the J end lost 7 bases, and 17 bases lay between the germline ends. CDR3 loop: CASSYAMRVVGTQYF. The DNA of the CDR3 is TGTGCCAGCAGTTACGCCATGCGGGTTGTAGGGACCCAGTACTTC.

The chain carries TRBV27 and TRBJ1-1; 9 nucleotides align to TRBD1. V dropped 5 bases and J dropped 9; count of bases not matched to a gene: 13. The CDR3 sequence is 15 residues long. The germline V gene has CDR1 MNHEY and CDR2 SMNVEV (reference sequence). The CDR3: CASSTSLDRGRKAFF. In DNA form, the CDR3 reads TGTGCCAGCAGTACCTCCTTGGACAGGGGACGGAAAGCTTTCTTT.